This paragraph covers one TCR beta chain sequence. Germline CDR1 reads MDHEN; CDR2 reads SYDVKM. Losses at the gene ends were 5 bases for V and 3 bases for J; bases not matched to a gene: 10. The CDR3 has 15 amino acids. The protocol was immunoSEQ multiplex PCR, while the TCRdb copy is restricted to in-frame clones and leaves out a portion. The table has about 100,000 clones, 85% to 95% seen once. This entry is derived from a study of OX40 agonist ivuxolimab in advanced cancers. The wider study: Administration of intravenous ivuxolimab to patients occurred every 2 weeks at 0.01 to 10 mg/kg.

This specimen was CD4+ or CD8+ T cells sorted from blood, taken in a trial of the OX40 agonist ivuxolimab. The clonotype originates from an adult with an advanced solid tumor such as melanoma, head and neck, liver or kidney cancer. V gene TRBV28 combines with J gene TRBJ2-7, with 7 bases aligning to TRBD2. CDR3 nucleotides: TGTGCCAGCAGTCCTCAGGAGGGAGGGAGCTACGAGCAGTACTTC. Its protein product is CASSPQEGGSYEQYF.